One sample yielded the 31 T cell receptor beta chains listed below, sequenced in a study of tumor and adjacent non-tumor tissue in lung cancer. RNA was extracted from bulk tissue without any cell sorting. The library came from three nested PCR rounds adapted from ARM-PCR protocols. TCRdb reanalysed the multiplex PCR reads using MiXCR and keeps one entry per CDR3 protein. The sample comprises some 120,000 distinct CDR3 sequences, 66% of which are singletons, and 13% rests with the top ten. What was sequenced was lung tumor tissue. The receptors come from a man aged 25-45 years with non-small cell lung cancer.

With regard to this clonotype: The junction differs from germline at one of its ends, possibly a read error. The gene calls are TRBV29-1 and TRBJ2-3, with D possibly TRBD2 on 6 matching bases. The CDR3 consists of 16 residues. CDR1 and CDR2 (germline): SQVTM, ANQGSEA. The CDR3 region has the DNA TGCAGCGCTCTAACATGGGAGGCGGTAGTGACAGATACGCGGTATTTT. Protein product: CSALTWEAVVTDTRYF.

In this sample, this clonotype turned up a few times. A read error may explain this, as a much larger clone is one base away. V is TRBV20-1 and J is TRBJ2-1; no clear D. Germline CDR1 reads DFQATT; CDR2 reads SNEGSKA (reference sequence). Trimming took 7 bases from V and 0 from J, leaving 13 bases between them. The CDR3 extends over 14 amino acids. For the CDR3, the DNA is TGCAGTGTTAGCTCACGATACTCCTACAATGAGCAGTTCTTC. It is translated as CSVSSRYSYNEQFF.

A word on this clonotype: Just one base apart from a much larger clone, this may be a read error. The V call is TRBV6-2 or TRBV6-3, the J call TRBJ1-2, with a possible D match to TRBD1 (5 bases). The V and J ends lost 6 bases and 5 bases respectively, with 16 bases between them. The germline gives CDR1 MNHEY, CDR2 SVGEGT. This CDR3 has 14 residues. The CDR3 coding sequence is TGTGCCAGCAGATACGAGGCAGGGAGTTATGGCTACACCTTC. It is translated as CASRYEAGSYGYTF.

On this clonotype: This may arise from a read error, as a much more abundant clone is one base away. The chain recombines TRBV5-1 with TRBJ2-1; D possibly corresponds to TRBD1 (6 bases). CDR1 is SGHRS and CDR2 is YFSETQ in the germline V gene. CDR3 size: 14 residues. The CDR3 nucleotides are TGCGCCAGCAGCTTGGGACAGGTCCGCCATGACCAGTTCTTC. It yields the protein CASSLGQVRHDQFF.

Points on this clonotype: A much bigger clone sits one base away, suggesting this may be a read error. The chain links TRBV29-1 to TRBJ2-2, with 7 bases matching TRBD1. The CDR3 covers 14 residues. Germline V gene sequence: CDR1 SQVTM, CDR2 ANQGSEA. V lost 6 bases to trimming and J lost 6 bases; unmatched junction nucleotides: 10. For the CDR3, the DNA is TGCAGCGTGGGGACAGCGAGTGGAGCCGGGGAGCTGTTTTTT. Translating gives CSVGTASGAGELFF.

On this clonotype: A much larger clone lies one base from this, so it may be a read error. Here the CDR3 reads CSDSWAGGEGYEQYF. In DNA, the CDR3 is TGCAGTGATAGTTGGGCAGGGGGTGAGGGATACGAGCAGTACTTC. The rearrangement links TRBV20-1 to TRBJ2-7; 7 positions match TRBD1. V lost 7 bases to trimming and J lost 4 bases; unmatched junction nucleotides: 16. Germline V gene data show CDR1 as DFQATT and CDR2 as SNEGSKA (reference sequence). CDR3 size: 15 residues.

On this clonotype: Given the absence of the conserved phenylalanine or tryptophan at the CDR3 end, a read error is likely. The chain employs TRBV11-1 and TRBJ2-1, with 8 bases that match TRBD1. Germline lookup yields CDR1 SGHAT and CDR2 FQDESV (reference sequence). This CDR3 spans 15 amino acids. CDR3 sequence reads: CANRLTGGSFNEQFL. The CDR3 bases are TGTGCTAACAGACTAACAGGGGGTTCCTTCAATGAGCAGTTCTTA.

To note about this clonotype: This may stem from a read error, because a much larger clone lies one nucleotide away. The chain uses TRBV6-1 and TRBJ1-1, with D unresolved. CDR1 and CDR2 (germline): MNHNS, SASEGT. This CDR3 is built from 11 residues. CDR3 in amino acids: CASTGMSGALF. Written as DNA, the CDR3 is TGTGCCAGCACCGGGATGTCTGGAGCTCTCTTT.

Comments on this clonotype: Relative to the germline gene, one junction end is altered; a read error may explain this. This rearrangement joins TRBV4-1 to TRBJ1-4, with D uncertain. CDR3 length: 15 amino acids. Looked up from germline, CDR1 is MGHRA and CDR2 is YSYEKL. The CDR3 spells CASNQGLGSYEKLFF. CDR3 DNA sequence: TGCGCCAGCAACCAAGGTCTGGGGTCGTATGAAAAACTGTTTTTT.

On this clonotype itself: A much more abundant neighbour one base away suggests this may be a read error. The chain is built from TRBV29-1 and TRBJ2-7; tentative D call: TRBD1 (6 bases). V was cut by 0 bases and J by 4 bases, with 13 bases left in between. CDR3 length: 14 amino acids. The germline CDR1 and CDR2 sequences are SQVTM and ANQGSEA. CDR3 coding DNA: TGCAGCGTTGAAGAGGGGAACAGGGAATACGAGCAGTACTTC. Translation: CSVEEGNREYEQYF.

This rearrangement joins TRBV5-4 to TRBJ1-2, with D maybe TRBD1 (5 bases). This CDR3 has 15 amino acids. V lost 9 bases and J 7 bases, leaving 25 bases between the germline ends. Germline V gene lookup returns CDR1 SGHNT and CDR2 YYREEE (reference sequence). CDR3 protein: CATIPQGEGSCGYTF. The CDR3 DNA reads TGTGCCACCATCCCCCAGGGTGAGGGATCGTGTGGCTACACCTTC.

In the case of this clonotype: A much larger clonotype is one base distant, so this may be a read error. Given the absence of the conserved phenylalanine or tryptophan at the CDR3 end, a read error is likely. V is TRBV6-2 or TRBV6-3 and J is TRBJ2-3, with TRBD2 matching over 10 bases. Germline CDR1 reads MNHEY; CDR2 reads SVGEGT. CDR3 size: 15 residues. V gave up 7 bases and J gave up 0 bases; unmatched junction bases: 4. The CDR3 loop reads CASTPSGGSTDTQYY. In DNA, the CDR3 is TGTGCCAGCACCCCTAGCGGGGGAAGCACAGATACGCAGTATTAT.

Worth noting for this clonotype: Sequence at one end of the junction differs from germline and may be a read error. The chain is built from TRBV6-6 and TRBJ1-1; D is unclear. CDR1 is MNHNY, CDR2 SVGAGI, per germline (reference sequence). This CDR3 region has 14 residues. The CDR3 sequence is CASIYSPVDTEAFF. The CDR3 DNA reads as TGTGCCAGCATTTACAGCCCGGTTGACACTGAAGCTTTCTTT.

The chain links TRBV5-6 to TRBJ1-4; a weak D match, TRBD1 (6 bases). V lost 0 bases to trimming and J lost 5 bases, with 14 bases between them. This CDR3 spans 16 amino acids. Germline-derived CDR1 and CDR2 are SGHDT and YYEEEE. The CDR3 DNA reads TGTGCCAGCAGCTTGGTTGGATTGGACAGCAATGAAAAACTGTTTTTT. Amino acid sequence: CASSLVGLDSNEKLFF.

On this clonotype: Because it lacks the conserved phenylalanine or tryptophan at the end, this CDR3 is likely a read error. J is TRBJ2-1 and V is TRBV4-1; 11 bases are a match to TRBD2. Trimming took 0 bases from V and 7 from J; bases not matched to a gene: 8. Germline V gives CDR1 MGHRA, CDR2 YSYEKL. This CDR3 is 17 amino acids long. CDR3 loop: CASSQEGTSGRGNEQFS. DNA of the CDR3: TGCGCCAGCAGCCAAGAAGGAACTAGCGGGAGAGGGAATGAGCAGTTCTCC.

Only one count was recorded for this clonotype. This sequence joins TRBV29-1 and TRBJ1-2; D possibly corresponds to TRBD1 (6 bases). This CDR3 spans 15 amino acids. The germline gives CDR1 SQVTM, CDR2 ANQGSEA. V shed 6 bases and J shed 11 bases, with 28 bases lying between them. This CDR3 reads CSVDVPGAILGGYTF. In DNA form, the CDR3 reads TGCAGCGTCGATGTGCCAGGGGCGATCCTGGGAGGTTACACCTTC.

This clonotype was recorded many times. CDR3 sequence (DNA): TGCAGTGCTAGAGATCGAGCAGGATTAAGTGGCTACACCTTC. Translation: CSARDRAGLSGYTF. The gene calls are TRBV20-1 and TRBJ1-2; D is unresolved. V was clipped by 0 bases and J by 7 bases, with 15 bases between them. This CDR3 is built from 14 residues. CDR1 DFQATT and CDR2 SNEGSKA come from the germline V gene (reference sequence).

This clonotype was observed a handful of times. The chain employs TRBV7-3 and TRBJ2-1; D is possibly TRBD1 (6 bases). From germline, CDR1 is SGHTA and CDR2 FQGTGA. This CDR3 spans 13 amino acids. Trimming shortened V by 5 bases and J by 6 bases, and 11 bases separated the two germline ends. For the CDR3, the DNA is TGTGCCAGCAGCGAAGGGGGTCTCAATGAGCAGTTCTTC. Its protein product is CASSEGGLNEQFF.

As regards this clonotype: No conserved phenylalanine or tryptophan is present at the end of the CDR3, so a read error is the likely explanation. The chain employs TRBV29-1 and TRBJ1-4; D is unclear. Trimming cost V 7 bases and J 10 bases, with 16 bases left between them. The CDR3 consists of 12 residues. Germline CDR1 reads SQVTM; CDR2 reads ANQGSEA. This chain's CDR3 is CSAASSAGKLFS. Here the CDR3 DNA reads TGCAGCGCGGCCTCATCGGCCGGAAAACTGTTTTCT.

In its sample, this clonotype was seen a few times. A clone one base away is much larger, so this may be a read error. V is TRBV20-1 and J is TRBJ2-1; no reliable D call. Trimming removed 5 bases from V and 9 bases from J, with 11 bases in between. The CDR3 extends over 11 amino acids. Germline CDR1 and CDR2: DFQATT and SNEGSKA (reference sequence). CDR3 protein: CSALLDGEQFF. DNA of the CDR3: TGCAGTGCTCTATTGGACGGTGAGCAGTTCTTC.

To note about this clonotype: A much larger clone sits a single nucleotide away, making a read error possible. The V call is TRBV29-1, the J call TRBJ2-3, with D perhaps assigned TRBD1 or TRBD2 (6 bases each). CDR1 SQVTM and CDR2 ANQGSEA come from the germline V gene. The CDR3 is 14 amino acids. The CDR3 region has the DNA TGCAGCGTTGAAGATCTGGGGGGCACAGATACGCTGTATTTT. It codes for CSVEDLGGTDTLYF.

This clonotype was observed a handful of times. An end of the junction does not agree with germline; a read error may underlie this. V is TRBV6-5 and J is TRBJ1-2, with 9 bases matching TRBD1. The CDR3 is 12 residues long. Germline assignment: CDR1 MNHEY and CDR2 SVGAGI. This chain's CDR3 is CASRQGATGCTF. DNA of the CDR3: TGTGCCAGCAGACAGGGGGCGACAGGCTGCACCTTC.

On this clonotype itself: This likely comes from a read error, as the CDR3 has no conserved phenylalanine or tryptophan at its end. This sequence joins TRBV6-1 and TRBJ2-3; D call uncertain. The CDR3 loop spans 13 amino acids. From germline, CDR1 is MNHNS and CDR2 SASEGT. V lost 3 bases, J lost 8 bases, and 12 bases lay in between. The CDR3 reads CASSETVAGTQYL. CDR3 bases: TGTGCCAGCAGTGAGACTGTCGCAGGTACGCAGTATTTA.

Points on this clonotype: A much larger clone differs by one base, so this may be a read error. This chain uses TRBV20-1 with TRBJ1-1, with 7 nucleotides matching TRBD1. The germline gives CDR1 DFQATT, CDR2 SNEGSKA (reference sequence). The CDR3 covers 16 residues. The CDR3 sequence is CSARKARQGLWTEAIF. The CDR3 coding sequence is TGCAGTGCTAGAAAGGCCCGACAGGGTCTATGGACTGAAGCTATCTTT.

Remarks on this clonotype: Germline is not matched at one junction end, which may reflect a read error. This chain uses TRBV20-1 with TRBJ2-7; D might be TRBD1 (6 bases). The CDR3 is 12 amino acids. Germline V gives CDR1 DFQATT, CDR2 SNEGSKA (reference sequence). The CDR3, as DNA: TGCAGTGCTAGTTGGGGGCGGAACGAACAGTACTTC. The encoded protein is CSASWGRNEQYF.

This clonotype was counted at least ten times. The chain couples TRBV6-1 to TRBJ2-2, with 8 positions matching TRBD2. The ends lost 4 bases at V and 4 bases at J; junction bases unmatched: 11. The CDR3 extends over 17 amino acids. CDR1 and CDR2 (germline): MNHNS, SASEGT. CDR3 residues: CASSAVAGRMSTGELFF. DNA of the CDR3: TGTGCCAGCAGTGCGGTAGCGGGAAGGATGTCCACCGGGGAGCTGTTTTTT.

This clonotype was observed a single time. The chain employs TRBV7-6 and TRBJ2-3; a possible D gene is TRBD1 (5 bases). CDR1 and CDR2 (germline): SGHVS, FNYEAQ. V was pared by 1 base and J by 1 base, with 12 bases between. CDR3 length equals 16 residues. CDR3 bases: TGTGCCAGCAGCTTAGAGGGCAGGGAAGGCACAGATACGCAGTATTTT. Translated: CASSLEGREGTDTQYF.

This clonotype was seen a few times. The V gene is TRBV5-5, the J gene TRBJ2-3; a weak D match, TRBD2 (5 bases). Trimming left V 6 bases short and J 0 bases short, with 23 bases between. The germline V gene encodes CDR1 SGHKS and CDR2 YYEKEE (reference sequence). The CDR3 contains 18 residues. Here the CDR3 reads CASNNWERTRVSTDTQYF. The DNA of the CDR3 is TGTGCCAGCAACAATTGGGAGCGCACGCGGGTCAGCACAGATACGCAGTATTTT.

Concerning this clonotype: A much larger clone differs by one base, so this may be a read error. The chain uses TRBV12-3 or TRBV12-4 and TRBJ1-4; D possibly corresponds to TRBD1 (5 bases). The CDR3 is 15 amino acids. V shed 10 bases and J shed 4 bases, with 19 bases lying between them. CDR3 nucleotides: TGTGCCAACAGCACTCCGGGACGGATTAATGAAAAACTGTTTTTT. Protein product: CANSTPGRINEKLFF.

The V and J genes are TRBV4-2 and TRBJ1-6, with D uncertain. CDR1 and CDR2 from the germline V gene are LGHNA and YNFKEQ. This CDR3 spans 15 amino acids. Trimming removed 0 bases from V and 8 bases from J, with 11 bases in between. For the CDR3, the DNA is TGTGCCAGCAGCCAAGACTTAGTGGGCGATTCACCCCTCCACTTT. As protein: CASSQDLVGDSPLHF.

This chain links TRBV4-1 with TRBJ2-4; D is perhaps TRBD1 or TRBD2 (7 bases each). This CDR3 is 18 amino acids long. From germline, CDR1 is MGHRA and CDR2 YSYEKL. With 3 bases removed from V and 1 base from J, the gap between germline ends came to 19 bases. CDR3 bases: TGCGCCAGCAGCCACCGGAGAGGCAGGGGGGGGGCCAAAAACATTCAGTACTTC. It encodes CASSHRRGRGGAKNIQYF.